This T cell receptor beta chain was sequenced during a study of blood T cell repertoires in COVID-19. TCRdb's table, derived via immunoSEQ multiplex PCR, lists solely in-frame clones and lacks some. The sample carries some 270,000 clones, 85% recorded once. CDR1 and CDR2 from the germline V gene are SGHTA and FQGTGA. CDR3 size: 15 residues. Unmatched junction bases numbered 3, after V lost 2 bases and J lost 4 bases. This chain links TRBV7-3 with TRBJ2-1, with 9 nucleotides matching TRBD2. Sequencing was carried out using PBMCs or T cells enriched from blood (not recorded which). The TCR originated in a woman aged 45-65 years with acute COVID-19. CDR3 nucleotides: TGTGCCAGCAGCTTATCAGCGGGGGGTTACAATGAGCAGTTCTTC. It encodes CASSLSAGGYNEQFF.